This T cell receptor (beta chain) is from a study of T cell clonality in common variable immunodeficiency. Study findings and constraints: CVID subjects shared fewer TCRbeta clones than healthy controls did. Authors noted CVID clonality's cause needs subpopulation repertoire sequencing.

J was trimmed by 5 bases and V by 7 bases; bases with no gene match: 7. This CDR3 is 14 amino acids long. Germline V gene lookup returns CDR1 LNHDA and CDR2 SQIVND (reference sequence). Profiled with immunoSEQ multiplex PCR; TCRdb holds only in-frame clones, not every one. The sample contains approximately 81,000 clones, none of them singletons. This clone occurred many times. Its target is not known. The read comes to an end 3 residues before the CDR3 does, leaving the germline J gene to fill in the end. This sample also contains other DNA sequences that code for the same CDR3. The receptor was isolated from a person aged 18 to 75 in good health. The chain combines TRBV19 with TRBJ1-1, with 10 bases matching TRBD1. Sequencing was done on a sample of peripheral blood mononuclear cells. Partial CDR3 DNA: TGTGCCAGTACGCGGACAGGGGGTCGGACTGAA. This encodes CASTRTGGRTE. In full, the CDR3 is CASTRTGGRTEAFF.